Listed here is a single TCR beta chain. This CDR3 is built from 14 residues. Germline V gene lookup returns CDR1 SGHAT and CDR2 FQDESV (reference sequence). Trimming pared 3 bases from V and 4 bases from J, leaving 12 bases between. TCRdb keeps only in-frame clones here, not all; method: immunoSEQ multiplex PCR. The sample lists 110,000 or so clones, 70% to 85% occurring once. The data originate from a study of blood T cell repertoires in COVID-19. Turning to the study itself: In each case, the material was cDNA or gDNA derived from T cells, B-cell-depleted T cells, or PBMCs.

This sequence originates from a woman in her 40s with acute or convalescent COVID-19. Sequencing was carried out using peripheral blood. The chain combines TRBV11-1 with TRBJ2-5; D ambiguous. The CDR3 spells CASSLIRVGETQYF. Here the CDR3 DNA reads TGTGCCAGCAGCTTGATACGGGTAGGAGAGACCCAGTACTTC.